A single sample is the source of the 8 T cell receptor beta chains below, sequenced in a study of blood T cell repertoires in COVID-19 (dated by TCRdb to about 2020). Receptor amplification or capture employed the immunoSEQ multiplex PCR assay. The clones in this table, taken by TCRdb from immuneACCESS, are in-frame only. Not every clone is retained; where verified, under half of the shortfall comes from an unresolved V gene, and the cause of the rest is unknown. The sample profile shows hundreds of thousands of clones; 80% to 90% of them were found once. The leading ten clones occupy over 8.5% of the sample. The source material was peripheral blood. The origin of the receptors is a woman in her forties or fifties who had recovered from COVID-19.

The chain uses TRBV27 and TRBJ2-1; 15 positions agree with TRBD2. Germline assignment: CDR1 MNHEY and CDR2 SMNVEV (reference sequence). This CDR3 is built from 14 residues. V lost 7 bases to trimming and J lost 7 bases; unmatched junction nucleotides: 2. The CDR3 region has the DNA TGTGCCAGCAAGGGACTAGCGGGAGGAAATGAGCAGTTCTTC. This gives the protein CASKGLAGGNEQFF.

This sequence joins TRBV20-1 and TRBJ2-5; D may be TRBD2 (5 bases). This CDR3 region has 11 residues. CDR1 DFQATT and CDR2 SNEGSKA come from the germline V gene (reference sequence). V lost 8 bases and J 0 bases, leaving 7 bases between the germline ends. The CDR3 region has the DNA TGCAGTACGGAGGACCAAGAGACCCAGTACTTC. Residues: CSTEDQETQYF.

This chain joins TRBV4-1 and TRBJ1-2; D is unclear. Deletions cut 4 bases from V and 4 bases from J, with 13 bases between. The CDR3 is 14 amino acids. CDR1 is MGHRA, CDR2 YSYEKL, per germline. This CDR3 reads CASSPIGGPYGYTF. The CDR3 DNA follows: TGCGCCAGCAGCCCGATTGGCGGCCCCTATGGCTACACCTTC.

The V call is TRBV2, the J call TRBJ2-5; D is uncertain. The germline V gene has CDR1 SNHLY and CDR2 FYNNEI. V shed 6 bases and J shed 2 bases, with 13 bases lying between them. The CDR3 is made up of 14 amino acids. The CDR3 sequence: CASRAEAAQETQYF. In DNA form, the CDR3 reads TGTGCCAGCAGGGCTGAGGCAGCACAAGAGACCCAGTACTTC.

The V and J genes are TRBV11-1 and TRBJ1-2; possible D gene TRBD1, 6 bases. V lost 1 base and J 4 bases, leaving 13 bases between the germline ends. The CDR3 sequence is 15 residues long. Germline CDR1 and CDR2: SGHAT and FQDESV (reference sequence). The CDR3 DNA is TGTGCCAGCAGCTTAGAAACAGGGCTCGCCTATGGCTACACCTTC. It encodes CASSLETGLAYGYTF.

This clone occurred once. The J gene is TRBJ1-1, the V gene TRBV18; 7 positions agree with TRBD1. Germline CDR1 is KGHSH and CDR2 is LQKENI. The length of the CDR3 is 13 residues. Losses at the gene ends were 6 bases for V and 10 bases for J; bases not matched to a gene: 11. CDR3 sequence (DNA): TGTGCCAGCTCCCCAGACAGGGAAATAGGAGCTTTCTTT. Its translation is CASSPDREIGAFF.

The rearrangement uses TRBV7-2 and TRBJ2-7, with D possibly being TRBD2 (6 bases). The CDR3 is 18 amino acids. Trimming removed 2 bases from V and 6 bases from J, with 26 bases in between. The germline gives CDR1 SGHTA, CDR2 FQGNSA. CDR3 in amino acids: CASSLSVRAGRRSAEQYF. In DNA, the CDR3 is TGTGCCAGCAGCTTATCTGTGAGGGCGGGAAGGCGGTCGGCCGAGCAGTACTTC.

The V and J genes are TRBV5-6 and TRBJ2-1, with 8 bases matching TRBD2. The CDR3 sequence is 16 residues long. From germline, CDR1 is SGHDT and CDR2 YYEEEE. V was pared by 0 bases and J by 6 bases, with 8 bases of the junction left unmatched. CDR3 coding DNA: TGTGCCAGCAGCTTGGAGGTATTAGCGGGATCCAATGAGCAGTTCTTC. This encodes CASSLEVLAGSNEQFF.